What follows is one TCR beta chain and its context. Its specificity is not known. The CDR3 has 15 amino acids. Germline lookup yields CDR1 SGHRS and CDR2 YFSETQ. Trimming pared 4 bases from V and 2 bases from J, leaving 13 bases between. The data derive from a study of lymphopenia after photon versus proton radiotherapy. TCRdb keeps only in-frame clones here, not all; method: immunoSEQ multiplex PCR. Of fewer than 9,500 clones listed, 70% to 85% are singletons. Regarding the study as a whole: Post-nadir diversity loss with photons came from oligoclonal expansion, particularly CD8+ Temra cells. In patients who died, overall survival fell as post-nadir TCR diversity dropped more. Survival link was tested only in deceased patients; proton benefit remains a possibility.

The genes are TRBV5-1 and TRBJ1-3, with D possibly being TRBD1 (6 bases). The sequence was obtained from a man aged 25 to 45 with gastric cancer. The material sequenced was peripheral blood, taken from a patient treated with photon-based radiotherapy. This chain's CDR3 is CASSPGTFTGNTIYF. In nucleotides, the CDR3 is TGCGCCAGCAGCCCGGGGACATTCACTGGAAACACCATATATTTT.